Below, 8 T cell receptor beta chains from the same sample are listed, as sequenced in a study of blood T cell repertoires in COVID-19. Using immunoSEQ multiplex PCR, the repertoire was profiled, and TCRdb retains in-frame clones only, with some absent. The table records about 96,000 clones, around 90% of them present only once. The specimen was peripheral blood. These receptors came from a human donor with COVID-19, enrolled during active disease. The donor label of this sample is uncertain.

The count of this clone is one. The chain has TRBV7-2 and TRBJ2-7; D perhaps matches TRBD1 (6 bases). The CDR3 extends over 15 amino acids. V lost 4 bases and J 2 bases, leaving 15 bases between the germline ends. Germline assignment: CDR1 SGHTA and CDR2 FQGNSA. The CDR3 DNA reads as TGTGCCAGCAGCTCTAGACAGGACAATACCTACGAGCAGTACTTC. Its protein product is CASSSRQDNTYEQYF.

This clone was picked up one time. CDR3 amino acids: CASAREGAKNIQYF. The CDR3, as DNA: TGTGCCAGCGCGCGGGAGGGAGCCAAAAACATTCAGTACTTC. This chain uses TRBV3-1 (or the pseudogene TRBV3-2) with TRBJ2-4; the match to TRBD2 covers 9 bases. This CDR3 region has 14 residues. CDR1 and CDR2 (germline): LGHDT, YNNKEL (reference sequence). Unmatched junction bases numbered 2, after V lost 8 bases and J lost 0 bases.

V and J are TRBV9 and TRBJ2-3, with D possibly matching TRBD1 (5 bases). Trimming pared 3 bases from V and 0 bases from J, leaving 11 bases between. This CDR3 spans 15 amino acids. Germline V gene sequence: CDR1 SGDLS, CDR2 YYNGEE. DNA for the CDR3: TGTGCCAGCAGCGCCGGACAAGACAGCACAGATACGCAGTATTTT. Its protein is CASSAGQDSTDTQYF. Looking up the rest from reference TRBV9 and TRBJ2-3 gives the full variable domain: DSGVTQTPKHLITATGQRVTLRCSPRSGDLSVYWYQQSLDQGLQFLIQYYNGEERAKGNILERFSAQQFPDLHSELNLSSLELGDSALYFCASSAGQDSTDTQYFGPGTRLTVL.

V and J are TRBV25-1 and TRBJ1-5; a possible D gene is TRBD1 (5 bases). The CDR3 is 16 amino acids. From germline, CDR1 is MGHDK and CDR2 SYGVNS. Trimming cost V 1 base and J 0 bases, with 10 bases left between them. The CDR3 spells CASSELGDSSNQPQHF. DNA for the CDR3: TGTGCCAGCAGTGAATTAGGGGACTCTAGCAATCAGCCCCAGCATTTT. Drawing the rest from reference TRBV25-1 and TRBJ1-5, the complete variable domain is EADIYQTPRYLVIGTGKKITLECSQTMGHDKMYWYQQDPGMELHLIHYSYGVNSTEKGDLSSESTVSRIRTEHFPLTLESARPSHTSQYLCASSELGDSSNQPQHFGDGTRLSIL.

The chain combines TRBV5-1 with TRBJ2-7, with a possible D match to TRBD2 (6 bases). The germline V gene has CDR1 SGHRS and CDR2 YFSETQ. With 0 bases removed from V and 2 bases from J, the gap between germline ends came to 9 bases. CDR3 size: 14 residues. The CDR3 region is CASSLGGGTYEQYF. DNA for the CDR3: TGCGCCAGCAGCTTGGGGGGAGGAACCTACGAGCAGTACTTC.

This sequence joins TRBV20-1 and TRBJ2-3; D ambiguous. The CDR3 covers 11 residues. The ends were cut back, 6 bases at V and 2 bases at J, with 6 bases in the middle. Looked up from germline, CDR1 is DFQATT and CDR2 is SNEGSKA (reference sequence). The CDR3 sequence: CSASVTDTQYF. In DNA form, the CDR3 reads TGCAGTGCCTCAGTCACAGATACGCAGTATTTT.

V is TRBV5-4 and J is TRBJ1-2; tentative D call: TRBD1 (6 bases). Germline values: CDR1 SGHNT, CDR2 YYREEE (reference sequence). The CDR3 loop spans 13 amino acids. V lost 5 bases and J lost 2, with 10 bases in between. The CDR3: CASSWDTNYGYTF. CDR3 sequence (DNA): TGTGCCAGCAGTTGGGACACCAACTATGGCTACACCTTC.

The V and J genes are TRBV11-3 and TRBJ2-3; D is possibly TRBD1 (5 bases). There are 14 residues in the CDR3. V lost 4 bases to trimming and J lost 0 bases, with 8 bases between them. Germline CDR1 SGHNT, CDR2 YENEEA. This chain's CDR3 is CASSSTASTDTQYF. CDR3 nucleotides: TGTGCCAGCAGCTCGACAGCTAGCACAGATACGCAGTATTTT.